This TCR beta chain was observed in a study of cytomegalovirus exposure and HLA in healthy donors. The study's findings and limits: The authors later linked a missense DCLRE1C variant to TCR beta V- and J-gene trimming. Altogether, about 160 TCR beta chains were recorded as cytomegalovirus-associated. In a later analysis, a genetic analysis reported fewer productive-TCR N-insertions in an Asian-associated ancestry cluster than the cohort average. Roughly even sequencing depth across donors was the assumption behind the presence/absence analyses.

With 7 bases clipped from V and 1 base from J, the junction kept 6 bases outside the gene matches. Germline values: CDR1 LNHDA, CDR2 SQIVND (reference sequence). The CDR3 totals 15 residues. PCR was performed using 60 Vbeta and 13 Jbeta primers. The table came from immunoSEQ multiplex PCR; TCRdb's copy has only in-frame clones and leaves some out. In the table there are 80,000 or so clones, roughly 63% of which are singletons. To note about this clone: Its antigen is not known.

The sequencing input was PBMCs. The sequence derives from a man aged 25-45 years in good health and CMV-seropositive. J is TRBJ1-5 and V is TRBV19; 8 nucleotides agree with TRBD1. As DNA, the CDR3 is TGTGCCAGTACCCGACAGGGGCGCAGCAATCAGCCCCAGCATTTT. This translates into CASTRQGRSNQPQHF.